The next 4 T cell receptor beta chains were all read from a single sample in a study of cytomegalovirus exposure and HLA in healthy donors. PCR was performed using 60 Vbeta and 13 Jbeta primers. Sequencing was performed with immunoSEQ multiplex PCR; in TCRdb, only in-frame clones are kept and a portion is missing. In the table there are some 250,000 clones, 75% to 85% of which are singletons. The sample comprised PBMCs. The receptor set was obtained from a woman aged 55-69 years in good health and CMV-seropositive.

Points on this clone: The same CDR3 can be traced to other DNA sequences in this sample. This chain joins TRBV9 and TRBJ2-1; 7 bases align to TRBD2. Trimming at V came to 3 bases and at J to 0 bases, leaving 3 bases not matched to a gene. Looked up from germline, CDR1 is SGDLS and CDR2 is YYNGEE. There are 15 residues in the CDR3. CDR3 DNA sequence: TGTGCCAGCAGCGCTAGCGGCAGCTCCTACAATGAGCAGTTCTTC. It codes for CASSASGSSYNEQFF.

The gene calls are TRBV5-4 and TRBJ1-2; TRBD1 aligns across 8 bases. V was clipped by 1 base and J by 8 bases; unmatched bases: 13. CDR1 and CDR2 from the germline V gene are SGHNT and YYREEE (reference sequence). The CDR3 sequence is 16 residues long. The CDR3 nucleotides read TGTGCCAGCAGCTTGTATGGGCCTCAGGGGGCTAAGGGCTACACCTTC. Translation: CASSLYGPQGAKGYTF.

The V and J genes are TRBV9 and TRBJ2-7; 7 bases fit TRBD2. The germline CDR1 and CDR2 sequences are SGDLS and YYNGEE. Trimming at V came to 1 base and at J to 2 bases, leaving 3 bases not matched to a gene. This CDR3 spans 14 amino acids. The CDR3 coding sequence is TGTGCCAGCAGCGTAACAGCGGGGCCCTACGAGCAGTACTTC. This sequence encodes CASSVTAGPYEQYF.

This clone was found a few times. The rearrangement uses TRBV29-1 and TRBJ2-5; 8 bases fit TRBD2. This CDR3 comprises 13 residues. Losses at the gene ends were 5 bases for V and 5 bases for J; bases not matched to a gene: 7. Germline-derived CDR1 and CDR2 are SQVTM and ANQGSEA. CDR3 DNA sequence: TGCAGCGTTCTCTACAGCGGGAGTGAGACCCAGTACTTC. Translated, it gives CSVLYSGSETQYF. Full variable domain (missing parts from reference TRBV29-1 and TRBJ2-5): SAVISQKPSRDICQRGTSLTIQCQVDSQVTMMFWYRQQPGQSLTLIATANQGSEATYESGFVIDKFPISRPNLTFSTLTVSNMSPEDSSIYLCSVLYSGSETQYFGPGTRLLVL.